The 24 T cell receptor beta chains below all came from one sample that was sequenced in a study of blood T cell repertoires in COVID-19. TCRdb's table, derived via immunoSEQ multiplex PCR, lists solely in-frame clones and lacks some. Here the sample spans 210,000 or so clones, 80% to 90% being singletons. The source material was peripheral blood. These receptors were taken from a man in his thirties or forties with COVID-19, enrolled during active disease.

This sequence joins TRBV6-4 and TRBJ1-2; D is uncertain. The CDR3 is 16 residues long. Germline V lookup: CDR1 MRHNA, CDR2 SNTAGT. Between the trimmed V and J ends, which lost 0 bases and 4 bases, there was a span of 15 bases. The CDR3 coding sequence is TGTGCCAGCAGTGACTCAGGCGGCGAGGCAAGCTATGGCTACACCTTC. It encodes CASSDSGGEASYGYTF.

The chain links TRBV5-1 to TRBJ1-4, with D maybe TRBD1 (6 bases). V was cut by 1 base and J by 4 bases, with 8 bases left in between. CDR1 SGHRS and CDR2 YFSETQ come from the germline V gene. The CDR3 consists of 14 residues. The chain's CDR3 is CASSLTGNNEKLFF. The CDR3 DNA sequence: TGCGCCAGCAGCTTGACAGGGAATAATGAAAAACTGTTTTTT. Looking up the rest from reference TRBV5-1 and TRBJ1-4 gives the full variable domain: KAGVTQTPRYLIKTRGQQVTLSCSPISGHRSVSWYQQTPGQGLQFLFEYFSETQRNKGNFPGRFSGRQFSNSRSEMNVSTLELGDSALYLCASSLTGNNEKLFFGSGTQLSVL.

J is TRBJ2-5 and V is TRBV6-5; no clear D gene. From germline, CDR1 is MNHEY and CDR2 SVGAGI. This CDR3 contains 14 residues. Trimming took 2 bases from V and 2 from J, leaving 9 bases between them. The CDR3 DNA follows: TGTGCCAGCAGTTACGAGACTGGTCAAGAGACCCAGTACTTC. It translates to CASSYETGQETQYF.

This clone was counted only a few times. V gene TRBV19 combines with J gene TRBJ2-3, with 14 bases fitting TRBD2. The germline V gene encodes CDR1 LNHDA and CDR2 SQIVND (reference sequence). This CDR3 is 18 amino acids long. V gave up 2 bases and J gave up 3 bases; unmatched junction bases: 7. The CDR3 bases are TGTGCCAGTAGTATATCCGGACTAGCGGGGGGCAGGACAGATACGCAGTATTTT. Residues: CASSISGLAGGRTDTQYF. The variable domain in full, with the rest retrieved from reference TRBV19 and TRBJ2-3, is DGGITQSPKYLFRKEGQNVTLSCEQNLNHDAMYWYRQDPGQGLRLIYYSQIVNDFQKGDIAEGYSVSREKKESFPLTVTSAQKNPTAFYLCASSISGLAGGRTDTQYFGPGTRLTVL.

The rearrangement links TRBV10-3 to TRBJ1-1; D uncertain. The CDR3 loop spans 14 amino acids. Germline CDR1 is ENHRY and CDR2 is SYGVKD. The V and J ends lost 4 bases and 0 bases respectively, with 9 bases between them. DNA for the CDR3: TGTGCCATCAGTGCGACTACAGTGAACACTGAAGCTTTCTTT. Translating it yields CAISATTVNTEAFF.

This chain joins TRBV5-5 and TRBJ1-1; no clear D gene. The ends were cut back, 0 bases at V and 3 bases at J, with 9 bases in the middle. The CDR3 totals 14 residues. Per germline, CDR1 SGHKS and CDR2 YYEKEE (reference sequence). The CDR3 protein is CASSLATADTEAFF. The DNA for the CDR3 is TGTGCCAGCAGCTTGGCCACAGCCGACACTGAAGCTTTCTTT.

V gene TRBV29-1 combines with J gene TRBJ1-1, with a tentative D call TRBD1 (5 bases). Germline V gives CDR1 SQVTM, CDR2 ANQGSEA. The CDR3 extends over 12 amino acids. This chain's CDR3 is CSIQGVGTEAFF. The CDR3 nucleotides are TGCAGTATACAAGGGGTAGGCACTGAAGCTTTCTTT. The full variable domain, its missing parts supplied by reference TRBV29-1 and TRBJ1-1, is SAVISQKPSRDICQRGTSLTIQCQVDSQVTMMFWYRQQPGQSLTLIATANQGSEATYESGFVIDKFPISRPNLTFSTLTVSNMSPEDSSIYLCSIQGVGTEAFFGQGTRLTVV.

The chain links TRBV7-3 to TRBJ2-2; TRBD1 might be the D (6 bases). This CDR3 is built from 15 residues. V gave up 2 bases and J gave up 5 bases, with 12 bases separating them. CDR1 and CDR2 from the germline V gene are SGHTA and FQGTGA. The CDR3 sequence is CASSLVTRGTGELFF. The CDR3 bases are TGTGCCAGCAGCTTAGTTACCAGGGGAACCGGGGAGCTGTTTTTT.

This chain links TRBV5-4 with TRBJ2-7; 10 bases line up with TRBD1. The V gene end was trimmed by 3 bases and the J gene end by 6 bases; junction bases not matched to a gene: 6. This CDR3 spans 14 amino acids. Germline CDR1 SGHNT, CDR2 YYREEE (reference sequence). The DNA for the CDR3 is TGTGCCAGCAGCTCCCCGGGACAGGGGTCCGAGCAGTACTTC. It yields the protein CASSSPGQGSEQYF.

This rearrangement joins TRBV30 to TRBJ2-7, with a tentative D call TRBD2 (6 bases). Germline V gene data show CDR1 as GTSNPN and CDR2 as SVGIG (reference sequence). The CDR3 extends over 13 amino acids. V was shortened by 4 bases and J by 3 bases, with 13 bases between the two germline ends. CDR3 loop: CAWKVAGNYEQYF. CDR3 nucleotide sequence: TGTGCCTGGAAGGTTGCGGGAAACTACGAGCAGTACTTC.

This chain links TRBV4-2 with TRBJ2-3; 15 positions agree with TRBD2. Germline lookup yields CDR1 LGHNA and CDR2 YNFKEQ. The CDR3 contains 18 residues. Germline trimming cut 4 bases from V and 0 bases from J; bases unmatched to any gene: 5. This CDR3 is CASSPSGLAGGSTDTQYF. In nucleotides, the CDR3 is TGTGCCAGCAGCCCCTCGGGACTAGCGGGGGGAAGCACAGATACGCAGTATTTT.

The chain recombines TRBV20-1 with TRBJ2-1, with 7 bases aligning to TRBD2. V lost 3 bases, J lost 9 bases, and 14 bases stayed unmatched. The CDR3 has 15 residues. Germline lookup yields CDR1 DFQATT and CDR2 SNEGSKA (reference sequence). The CDR3 nucleotides are TGCAGTGCTAGTGGCCCCCCGGGCCTAGCGGCTGAGCAGTTCTTC. Amino acids: CSASGPPGLAAEQFF.

CDR3 sequence: CASSLVRGYGYTF. The DNA for the CDR3 is TGTGCCAGCAGCTTAGTCAGGGGTTATGGCTACACCTTC. The chain is built from TRBV7-8 and TRBJ1-2; tentatively, D is TRBD1 (6 bases). V lost 1 base and J 5 bases, leaving 8 bases between the germline ends. The V gene's germline CDR1 is SGHVS and CDR2 FQNEAQ. This CDR3 comprises 13 residues.

This clone has a handful of counts. This chain connects TRBV7-2 to TRBJ2-3, with TRBD2 matching over 16 bases. V lost 4 bases, J lost 0 bases, and 4 bases stayed unmatched. The germline CDR1 and CDR2 sequences are SGHTA and FQGNSA. The CDR3 contains 18 residues. The CDR3 loop reads CASSSKGLAGGSTDTQYF. In nucleotides, the CDR3 is TGTGCCAGCAGCTCCAAGGGACTAGCGGGGGGGAGCACAGATACGCAGTATTTT.

The chain employs TRBV11-3 and TRBJ2-7; TRBD1 is a possible D gene (6 bases). Germline-derived CDR1 and CDR2 are SGHNT and YENEEA. V gave up 5 bases and J gave up 5 bases, with 13 bases separating them. The CDR3 is made up of 13 amino acids. The CDR3 here is CASSVAGENEQYF. The CDR3 DNA sequence: TGTGCCAGCAGCGTCGCAGGGGAGAACGAGCAGTACTTC.

This clone was observed a few times. J is TRBJ2-7 and V is TRBV28; possible D gene TRBD2, 6 bases. In germline, CDR1 is MDHEN, CDR2 SYDVKM. V was pared by 6 bases and J by 0 bases, with 24 bases between. The CDR3 has 18 residues. CDR3 sequence (DNA): TGTGCCAGCAGAAGGTTGAGAGCCGGGACTCCTAGCTCCTACGAGCAGTACTTC. Translating it yields CASRRLRAGTPSSYEQYF.

This sequence joins TRBV29-1 and TRBJ2-3; weak D call: TRBD2 (7 bases). In germline, CDR1 is SQVTM, CDR2 ANQGSEA. V was cut by 2 bases and J by 5 bases, with 11 bases left in between. This CDR3 is 13 amino acids long. Here the CDR3 DNA reads TGCAGCGTTGAAAAGGGGGGGGTAGATACGCAGTATTTT. Residues: CSVEKGGVDTQYF.

The genes are TRBV28 and TRBJ1-1; 10 bases agree with TRBD1. This CDR3 has 17 amino acids. Trimming removed 4 bases from V and 4 bases from J; junction bases left unmatched: 12. Germline lookup yields CDR1 MDHEN and CDR2 SYDVKM. The CDR3: CASSSPLRDRGSTEAFF. In DNA, the CDR3 is TGTGCCAGCAGTTCCCCCTTACGGGACAGGGGCTCCACTGAAGCTTTCTTT.

The chain combines TRBV7-2 with TRBJ2-1; maybe TRBD1 (6 bases). In germline, CDR1 is SGHTA, CDR2 FQGNSA. Trimming stripped 3 bases from V and 6 bases from J, with 9 bases between. The CDR3 sequence is 13 residues long. CDR3 in amino acids: CASSLTGANEQFF. The CDR3 DNA is TGTGCCAGCAGCTTGACAGGTGCCAATGAGCAGTTCTTC.

CDR3 residues: CASSYLGQTYEQYF. CDR3 nucleotides: TGTGCCAGCAGTTATCTGGGACAGACCTACGAGCAGTACTTC. This sequence joins TRBV27 and TRBJ2-7, with 7 bases that match TRBD1. The CDR3 consists of 14 residues. CDR1 is MNHEY and CDR2 is SMNVEV in the germline V gene (reference sequence). The ends lost 4 bases at V and 2 bases at J; junction bases unmatched: 5.

This clone was detected only a few times. The gene calls are TRBV7-9 and TRBJ1-4; tentative D call: TRBD1 (5 bases). CDR1 is SEHNR, CDR2 FQNEAQ, per germline (reference sequence). V dropped 3 bases and J dropped 6 bases, with 8 bases sitting between them. The CDR3 loop spans 13 amino acids. CDR3 in amino acids: CASSFTGDEKLFF. The DNA for the CDR3 is TGTGCCAGCAGCTTTACGGGGGATGAAAAACTGTTTTTT.

The V and J genes are TRBV19 and TRBJ1-2, with 7 bases fitting TRBD1. CDR3 length: 15 amino acids. V trimming: 2 bases; J trimming: 4 bases; junction bases outside the gene matches: 7. Per the germline V gene, CDR1 is LNHDA and CDR2 is SQIVND (reference sequence). CDR3 in amino acids: CASSIIAAGGYGYTF. CDR3 sequence (DNA): TGTGCCAGTAGTATAATAGCGGCAGGGGGCTATGGCTACACCTTC.

The J gene is TRBJ2-1, the V gene TRBV14; D possibly corresponds to TRBD1 (8 bases). The CDR3 spans 15 residues. V was pared by 2 bases and J by 4 bases, with 12 bases between. CDR1 and CDR2 from the germline V gene are SGHDN and FVKESK. The CDR3 coding sequence is TGTGCCAGCAGCCAAAACAGGGGGGGATACAATGAGCAGTTCTTC. It specifies CASSQNRGGYNEQFF.

The chain joins TRBV29-1 to TRBJ2-7; 11 nucleotides line up with TRBD1. V gave up 6 bases and J gave up 5 bases; unmatched junction bases: 9. This CDR3 region has 14 residues. Germline lookup yields CDR1 SQVTM and CDR2 ANQGSEA. CDR3 DNA: TGCAGCGTGGGGACCGGGACAGGGGGAGACGAGCAGTACTTC. This codes for CSVGTGTGGDEQYF.